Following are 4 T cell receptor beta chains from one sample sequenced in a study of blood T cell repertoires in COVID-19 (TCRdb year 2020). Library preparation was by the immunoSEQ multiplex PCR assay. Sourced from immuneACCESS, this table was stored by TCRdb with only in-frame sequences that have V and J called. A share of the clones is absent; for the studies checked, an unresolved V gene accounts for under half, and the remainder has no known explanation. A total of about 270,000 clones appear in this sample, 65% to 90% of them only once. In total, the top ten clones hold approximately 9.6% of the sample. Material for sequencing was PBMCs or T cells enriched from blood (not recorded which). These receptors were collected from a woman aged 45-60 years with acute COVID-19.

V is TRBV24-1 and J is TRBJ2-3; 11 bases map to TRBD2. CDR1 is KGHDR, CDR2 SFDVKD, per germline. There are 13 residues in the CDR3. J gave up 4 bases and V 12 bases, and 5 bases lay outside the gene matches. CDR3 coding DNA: TGTGCCGCTAGCGGGGGGCCATCAGATACGCAGTATTTT. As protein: CAASGGPSDTQYF.

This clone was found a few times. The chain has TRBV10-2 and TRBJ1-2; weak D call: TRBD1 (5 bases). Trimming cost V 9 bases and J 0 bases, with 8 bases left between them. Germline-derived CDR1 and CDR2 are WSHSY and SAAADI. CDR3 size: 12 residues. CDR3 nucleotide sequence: TGCGCCAGTAGGACAACTAACTATGGCTACACCTTC. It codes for CASRTTNYGYTF.

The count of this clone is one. The CDR3 DNA reads TGTGCCAGCACCGCCGGAGGGGCCAAGATAAATGAAAAACTGTTTTTT. As protein: CASTAGGAKINEKLFF. This chain connects TRBV28 to TRBJ1-4; tentative D call: TRBD1 (5 bases). Germline values: CDR1 MDHEN, CDR2 SYDVKM. The CDR3 runs to 16 residues. With 7 bases removed from V and 5 bases from J, the gap between germline ends came to 20 bases. The full variable domain, its missing parts supplied by reference TRBV28 and TRBJ1-4, is DVKVTQSSRYLVKRTGEKVFLECVQDMDHENMFWYRQDPGLGLRLIYFSYDVKMKEKGDIPEGYSVSREKKERFSLILESASTNQTSMYLCASTAGGAKINEKLFFGSGTQLSVL.

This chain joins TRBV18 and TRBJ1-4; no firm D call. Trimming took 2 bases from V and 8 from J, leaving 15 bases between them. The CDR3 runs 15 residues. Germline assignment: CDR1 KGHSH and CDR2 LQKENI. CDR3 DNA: TGTGCCAGCTCACCAAGAGGGAGTCAGCGCGAAAAACTGTTTTTT. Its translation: CASSPRGSQREKLFF.